The entry below describes one T cell receptor (beta chain). Its antigen remains unknown. J gave up 4 bases and V 4 bases, and 7 bases lay outside the gene matches. The length of the CDR3 is 15 residues. Germline V gene data show CDR1 as MNHEY and CDR2 as SVGAGI. This specimen comes from a study of shared clonotypes between healthy human individuals. Study results and caveats: Naive subsets typically showed greater estimated richness than memory subsets.

Combining CD45RO+ cells with CCR7-negative CD45RA+ TemRA cells gave CD8 memory. Profiled with immunoSEQ multiplex PCR; TCRdb holds only in-frame clones, not every one. The sample shows hundreds of thousands of clones, roughly 87% of them seen only once. This TCR was sampled from a young man in good health. The rearrangement uses TRBV6-5 and TRBJ2-7; TRBD2 agrees at 10 bases. Source material: memory CD8+ T cells sorted from blood. As for subset: CD45RO+ cells pooled with CCR7-negative TemRA cells. The DNA for the CDR3 is TGTGCCAGCAGTTCCCCTGCTAGCGGGAGTTACGAGCAGTACTTC. Translation: CASSSPASGSYEQYF.